Listed below are T cell receptor beta chains from one sample, sequenced in a study of response to subunit inactivated influenza vaccine. Using its own MiXCR run on the RT-PCR reads, TCRdb lists one record per CDR3 protein. The sample includes hundreds of thousands of distinct CDR3 sequences, about 18% seen only once; the top ten take roughly a tenth. Material: PBMCs from blood, obtained 5 days after vaccination. These receptors were obtained from a man aged 45-60 years who received an inactivated influenza vaccine. Both conserved end residues are part of each CDR3. A D gene is named only where the DNA matches it firmly. Size is stated for part of the rows, as once, few or many counts, or as a class when the clone is expanded.

>-|TRBV4-3|many|TRBJ2-1
CASSQEGASYNEQFF
TGCGCCAGCAGCCAAGAAGGAGCCTCCTACAATGAGCAGTTCTTC
>-|TRBV7-2|-|TRBJ2-1
CASSPGGTGGYNEQFF
TGTGCCAGCAGCCCCGGGGGAACAGGAGGCTACAATGAGCAGTTCTTC
>-|TRBV20-1|few|TRBJ1-5
CSARDGLIPQPQHF
TGCAGTGCTAGAGATGGGTTAATTCCTCAACCCCAGCATTTT
>TRBD1|TRBV5-6|-|TRBJ2-5
CASSSENRGRGTQYF
TGTGCCAGCAGCTCGGAAAACAGGGGGCGAGGGACCCAGTACTTC
>TRBD2|TRBV5-1|-|TRBJ2-3
CASSRPRTGGRGADTQYF
TGCGCCAGCAGCCGCCCCCGGACTGGCGGGAGGGGTGCAGATACGCAGTATTTT
>-|TRBV20-1|few|TRBJ2-3
CSARPPGWDTQYF
TGCAGTGCTCGACCCCCGGGGTGGGATACGCAGTATTTT
>TRBD2|TRBV10-3|-|TRBJ2-5
CAISEWLAGEETQYF
TGTGCCATCAGTGAGTGGCTAGCGGGAGAAGAGACCCAGTACTTC
>-|TRBV6-6|-|TRBJ2-7
CASRTPLMVEQYF
TGTGCCAGCAGAACACCCCTGATGGTCGAGCAGTACTTC
>TRBD1|TRBV7-2|-|TRBJ2-3
CASSVQGQGADTQYF
TGTGCCAGCAGCGTTCAGGGACAGGGCGCAGATACGCAGTATTTT
>TRBD1|TRBV20-1|-|TRBJ1-5
CSASWTGGNQPQHF
TGCAGTGCTAGTTGGACAGGGGGTAATCAGCCCCAGCATTTT
>TRBD1|TRBV6-1|-|TRBJ2-7
CASSESPGQGLYEQYF
TGTGCCAGCAGTGAATCCCCGGGACAGGGTCTCTACGAGCAGTACTTC